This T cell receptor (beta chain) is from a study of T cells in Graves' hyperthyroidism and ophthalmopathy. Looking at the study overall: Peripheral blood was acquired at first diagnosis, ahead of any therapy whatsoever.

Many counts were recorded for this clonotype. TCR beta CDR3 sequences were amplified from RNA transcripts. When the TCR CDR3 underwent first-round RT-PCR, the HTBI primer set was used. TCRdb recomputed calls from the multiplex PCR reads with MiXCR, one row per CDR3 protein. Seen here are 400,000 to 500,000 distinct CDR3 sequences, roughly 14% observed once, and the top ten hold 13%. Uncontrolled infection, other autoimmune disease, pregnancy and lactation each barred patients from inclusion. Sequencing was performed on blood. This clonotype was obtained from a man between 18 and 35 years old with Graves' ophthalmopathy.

The CDR3 region has the DNA TGCAGTGCTAAGGTTTATTGGACTACTACAGATACGCAGTATTTT. This encodes CSAKVYWTTTDTQYF. The chain is built from TRBV20-1 and TRBJ2-3; D is possibly TRBD2 (6 bases). This CDR3 spans 15 amino acids. Trimming stripped 4 bases from V and 3 bases from J, with 17 bases between. CDR1 and CDR2 from the germline V gene are DFQATT and SNEGSKA (reference sequence).